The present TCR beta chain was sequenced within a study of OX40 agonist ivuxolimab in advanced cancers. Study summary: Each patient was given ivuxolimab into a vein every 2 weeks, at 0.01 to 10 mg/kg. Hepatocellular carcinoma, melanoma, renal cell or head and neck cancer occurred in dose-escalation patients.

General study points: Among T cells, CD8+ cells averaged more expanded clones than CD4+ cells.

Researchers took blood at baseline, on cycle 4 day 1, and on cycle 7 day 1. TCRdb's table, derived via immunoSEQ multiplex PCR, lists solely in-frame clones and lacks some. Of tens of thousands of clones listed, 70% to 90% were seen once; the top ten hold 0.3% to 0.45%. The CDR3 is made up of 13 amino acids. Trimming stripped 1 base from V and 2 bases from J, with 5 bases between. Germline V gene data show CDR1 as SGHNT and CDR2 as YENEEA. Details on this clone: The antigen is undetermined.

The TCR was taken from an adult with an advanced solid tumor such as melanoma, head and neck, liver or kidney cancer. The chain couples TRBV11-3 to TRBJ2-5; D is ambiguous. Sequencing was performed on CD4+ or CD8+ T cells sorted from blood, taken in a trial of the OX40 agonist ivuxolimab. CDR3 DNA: TGTGCCAGCAGCTTAGGCCAGCAAGAGACCCAGTACTTC. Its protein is CASSLGQQETQYF.